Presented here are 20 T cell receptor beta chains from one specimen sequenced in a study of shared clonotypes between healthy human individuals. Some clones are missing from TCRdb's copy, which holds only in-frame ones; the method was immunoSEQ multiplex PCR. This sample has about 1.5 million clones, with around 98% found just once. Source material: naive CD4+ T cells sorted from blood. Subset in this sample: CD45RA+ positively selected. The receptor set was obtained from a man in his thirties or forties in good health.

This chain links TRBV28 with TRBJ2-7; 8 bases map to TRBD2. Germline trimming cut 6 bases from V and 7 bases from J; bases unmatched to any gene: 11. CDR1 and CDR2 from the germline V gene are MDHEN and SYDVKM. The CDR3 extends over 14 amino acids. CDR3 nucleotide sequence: TGTGCCAGCAGCCAACTAGCGGTTCTAGATGAGCAGTACTTC. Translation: CASSQLAVLDEQYF. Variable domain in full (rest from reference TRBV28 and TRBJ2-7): DVKVTQSSRYLVKRTGEKVFLECVQDMDHENMFWYRQDPGLGLRLIYFSYDVKMKEKGDIPEGYSVSREKKERFSLILESASTNQTSMYLCASSQLAVLDEQYFGPGTRLTVT.

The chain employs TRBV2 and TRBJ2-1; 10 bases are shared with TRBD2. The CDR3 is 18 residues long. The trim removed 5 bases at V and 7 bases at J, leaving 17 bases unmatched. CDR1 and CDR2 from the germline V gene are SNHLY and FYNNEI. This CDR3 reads CASSHKKTSGKEGNEQFF. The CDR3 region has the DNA TGTGCCAGCAGTCACAAAAAAACTAGCGGGAAAGAGGGGAATGAGCAGTTCTTC. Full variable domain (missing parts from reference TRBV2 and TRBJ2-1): EPEVTQTPSHQVTQMGQEVILRCVPISNHLYFYWYRQILGQKVEFLVSFYNNEISEKSEIFDDQFSVERPDGSNFTLKIRSTKLEDSAMYFCASSHKKTSGKEGNEQFFGPGTRLTVL.

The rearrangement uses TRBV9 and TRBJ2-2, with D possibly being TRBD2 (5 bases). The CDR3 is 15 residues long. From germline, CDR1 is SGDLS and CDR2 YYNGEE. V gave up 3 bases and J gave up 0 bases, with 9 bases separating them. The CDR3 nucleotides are TGTGCCAGCAGCGAGAGCGGTCCGAACACCGGGGAGCTGTTTTTT. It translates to CASSESGPNTGELFF.

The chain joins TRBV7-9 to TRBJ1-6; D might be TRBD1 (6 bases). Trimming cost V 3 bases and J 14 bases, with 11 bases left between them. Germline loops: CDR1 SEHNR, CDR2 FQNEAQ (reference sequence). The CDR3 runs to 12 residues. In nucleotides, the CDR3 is TGTGCCAGCAGCTTTACAGGGACGTCCCTCCACTTT. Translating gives CASSFTGTSLHF.

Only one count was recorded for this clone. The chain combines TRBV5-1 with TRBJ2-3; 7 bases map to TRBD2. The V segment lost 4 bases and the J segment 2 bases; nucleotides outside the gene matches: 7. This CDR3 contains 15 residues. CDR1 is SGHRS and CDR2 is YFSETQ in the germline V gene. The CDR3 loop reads CASSPGLADTDTQYF. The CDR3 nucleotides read TGCGCCAGCAGCCCCGGCCTAGCGGACACAGATACGCAGTATTTT.

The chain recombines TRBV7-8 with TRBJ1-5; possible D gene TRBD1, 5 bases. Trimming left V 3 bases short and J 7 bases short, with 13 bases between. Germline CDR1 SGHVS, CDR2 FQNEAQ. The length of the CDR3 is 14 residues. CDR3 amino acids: CASSLGGQKQPQHF. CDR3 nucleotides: TGTGCCAGCAGCTTGGGGGGTCAGAAACAGCCCCAGCATTTT.

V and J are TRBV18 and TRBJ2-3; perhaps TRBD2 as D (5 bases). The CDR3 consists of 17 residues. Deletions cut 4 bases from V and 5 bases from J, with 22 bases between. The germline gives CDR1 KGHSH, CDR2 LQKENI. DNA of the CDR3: TGTGCCAGCTCACGACTCCGAACTAGGGTTAGAGGAGATACGCAGTATTTT. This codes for CASSRLRTRVRGDTQYF.

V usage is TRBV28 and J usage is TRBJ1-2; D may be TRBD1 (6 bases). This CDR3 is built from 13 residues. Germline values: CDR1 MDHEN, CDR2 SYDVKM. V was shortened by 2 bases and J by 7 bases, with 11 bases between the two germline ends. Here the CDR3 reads CASSLVGGPGYTF. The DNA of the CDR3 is TGTGCCAGCAGTTTAGTAGGGGGTCCTGGCTACACCTTC.

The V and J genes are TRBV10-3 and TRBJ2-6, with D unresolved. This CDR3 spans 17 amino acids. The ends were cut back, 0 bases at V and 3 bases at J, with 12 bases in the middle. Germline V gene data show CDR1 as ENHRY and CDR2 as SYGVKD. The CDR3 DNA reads TGTGCCATCAGTGAGTCGGGGTTATGGAGTGGGGCCAACGTCCTGACTTTC. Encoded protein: CAISESGLWSGANVLTF.

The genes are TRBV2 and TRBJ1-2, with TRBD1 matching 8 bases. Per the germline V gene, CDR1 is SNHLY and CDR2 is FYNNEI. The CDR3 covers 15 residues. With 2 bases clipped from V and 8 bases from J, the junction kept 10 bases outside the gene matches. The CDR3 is CASSEIRGRRPGYTF. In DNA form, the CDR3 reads TGTGCCAGCAGTGAAATCAGGGGGCGCCGCCCCGGCTACACCTTC.

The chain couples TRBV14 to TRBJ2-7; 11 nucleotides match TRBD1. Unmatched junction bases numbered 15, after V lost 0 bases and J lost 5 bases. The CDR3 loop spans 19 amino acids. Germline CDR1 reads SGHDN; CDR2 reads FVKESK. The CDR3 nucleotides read TGTGCCAGCAGCCAAGATCTGGGACAGGGGGTTGTGGGTCCCCACGAGCAGTACTTC. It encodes CASSQDLGQGVVGPHEQYF.

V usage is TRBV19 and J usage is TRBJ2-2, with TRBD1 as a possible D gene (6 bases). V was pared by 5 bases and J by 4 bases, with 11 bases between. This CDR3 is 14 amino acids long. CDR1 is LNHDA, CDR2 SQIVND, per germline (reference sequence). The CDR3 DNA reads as TGTGCCAGTAGTGGGTGGACAGCCACCGGGGAGCTGTTTTTT. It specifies CASSGWTATGELFF.

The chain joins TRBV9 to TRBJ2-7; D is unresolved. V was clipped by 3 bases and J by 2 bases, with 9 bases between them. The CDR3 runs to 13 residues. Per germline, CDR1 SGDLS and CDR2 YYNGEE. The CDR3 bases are TGTGCCAGCAGCGGGGCCCTCCCCTACGAGCAGTACTTC. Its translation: CASSGALPYEQYF.

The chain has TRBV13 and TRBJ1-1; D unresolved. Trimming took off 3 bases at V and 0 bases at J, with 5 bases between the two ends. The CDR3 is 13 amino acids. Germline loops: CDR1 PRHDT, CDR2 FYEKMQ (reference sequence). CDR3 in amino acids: CASSFQLNTEAFF. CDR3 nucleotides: TGTGCCAGCAGCTTCCAGTTGAACACTGAAGCTTTCTTT.

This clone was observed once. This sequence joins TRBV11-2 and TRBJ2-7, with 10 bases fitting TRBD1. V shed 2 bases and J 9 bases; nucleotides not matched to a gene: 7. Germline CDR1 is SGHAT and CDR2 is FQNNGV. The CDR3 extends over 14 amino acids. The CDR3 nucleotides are TGTGCCAGCAGCTTATACGACAGGGGGCGCCGGCAGTACTTC. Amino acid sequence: CASSLYDRGRRQYF.

CDR3 in DNA: TGCGCCAGCAGCCGTGGAAACTCTGGAAACACCATATATTTT. It is translated as CASSRGNSGNTIYF. The chain combines TRBV5-1 with TRBJ1-3; D unresolved. Germline assignment: CDR1 SGHRS and CDR2 YFSETQ. This CDR3 has 14 amino acids. V lost 4 bases to trimming and J lost 0 bases, with 8 bases between them.

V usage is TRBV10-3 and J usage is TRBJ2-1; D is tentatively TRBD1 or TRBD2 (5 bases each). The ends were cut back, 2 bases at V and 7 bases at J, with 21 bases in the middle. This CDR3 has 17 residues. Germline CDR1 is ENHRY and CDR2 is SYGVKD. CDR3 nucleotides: TGTGCCATCAGTGAGCGGGGTAAGGGGCTGAAGTTGAATGAGCAGTTCTTC. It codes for CAISERGKGLKLNEQFF.

CDR3 sequence reads: CASSFSRDTEAFF. The CDR3 nucleotides are TGTGCCAGCAGCTTTTCGAGGGACACTGAAGCTTTCTTT. The V gene is TRBV11-2, the J gene TRBJ1-1; D unclear. The CDR3 has 13 amino acids. V shed 3 bases and J shed 3 bases, with 8 bases lying between them. The V gene's germline CDR1 is SGHAT and CDR2 FQNNGV.

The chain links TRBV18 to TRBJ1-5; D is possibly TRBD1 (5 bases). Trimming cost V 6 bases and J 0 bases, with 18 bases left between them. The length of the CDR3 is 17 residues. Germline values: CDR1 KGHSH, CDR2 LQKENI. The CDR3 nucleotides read TGTGCCAGCTCGGATCAGCAAACAGGCTCTAGCAATCAGCCCCAGCATTTT. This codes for CASSDQQTGSSNQPQHF.

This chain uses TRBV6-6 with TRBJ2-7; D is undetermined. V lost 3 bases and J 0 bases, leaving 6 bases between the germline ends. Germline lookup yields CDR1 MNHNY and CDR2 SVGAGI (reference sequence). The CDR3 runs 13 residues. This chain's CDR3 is CASSYVGSYEQYF. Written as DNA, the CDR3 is TGTGCCAGCAGTTATGTGGGCTCCTACGAGCAGTACTTC.